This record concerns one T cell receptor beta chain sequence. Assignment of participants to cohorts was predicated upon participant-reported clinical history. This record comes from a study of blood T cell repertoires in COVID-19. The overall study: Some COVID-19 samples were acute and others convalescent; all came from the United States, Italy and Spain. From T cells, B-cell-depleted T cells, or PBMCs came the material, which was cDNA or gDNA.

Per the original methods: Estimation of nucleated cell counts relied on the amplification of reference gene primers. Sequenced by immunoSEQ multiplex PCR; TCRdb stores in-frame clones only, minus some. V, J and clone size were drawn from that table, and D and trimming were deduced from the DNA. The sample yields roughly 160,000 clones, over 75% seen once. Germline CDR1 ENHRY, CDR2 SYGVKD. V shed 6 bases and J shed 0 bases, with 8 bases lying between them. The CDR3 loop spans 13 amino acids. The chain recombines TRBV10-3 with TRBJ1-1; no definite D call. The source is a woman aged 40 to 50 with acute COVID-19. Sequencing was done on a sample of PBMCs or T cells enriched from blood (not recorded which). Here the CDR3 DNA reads TGTGCCATCAGGTCCAGTCTGAACACTGAAGCTTTCTTT. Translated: CAIRSSLNTEAFF.